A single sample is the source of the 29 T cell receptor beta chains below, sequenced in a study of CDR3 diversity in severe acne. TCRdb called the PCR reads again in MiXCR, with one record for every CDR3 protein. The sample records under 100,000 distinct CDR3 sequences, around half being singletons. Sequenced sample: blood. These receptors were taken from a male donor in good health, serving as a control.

The CDR3 loop is CASRRAGEQYF. CDR3 DNA sequence: TGTGCCAGCAGGCGAGCGGGGGAGCAGTACTTC. The V and J genes are TRBV12-3 or TRBV12-4 and TRBJ2-7, with TRBD2 matching 7 bases. The CDR3 spans 11 residues. V shed 6 bases, J shed 7 bases, and the junction held 3 bases outside the gene matches.

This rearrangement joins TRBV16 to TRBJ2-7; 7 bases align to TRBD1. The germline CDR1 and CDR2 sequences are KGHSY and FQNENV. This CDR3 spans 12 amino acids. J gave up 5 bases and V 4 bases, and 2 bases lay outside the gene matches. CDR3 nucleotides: TGTGCCAGCAGCCGGCAGGGGGACGAGCAGTACTTC. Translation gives CASSRQGDEQYF.

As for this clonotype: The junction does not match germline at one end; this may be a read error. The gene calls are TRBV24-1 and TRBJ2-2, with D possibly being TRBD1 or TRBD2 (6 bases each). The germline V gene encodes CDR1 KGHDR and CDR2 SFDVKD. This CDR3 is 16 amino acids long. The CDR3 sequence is CATSGPGDFSTGEPLF. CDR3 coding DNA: TGTGCCACCAGTGGTCCAGGGGACTTCTCCACCGGGGAGCCGCTTTTT.

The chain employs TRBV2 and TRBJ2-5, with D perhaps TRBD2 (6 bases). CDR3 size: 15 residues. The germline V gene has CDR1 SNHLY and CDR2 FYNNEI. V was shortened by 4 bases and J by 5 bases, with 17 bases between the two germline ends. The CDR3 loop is CASSGPDGSQETQYF. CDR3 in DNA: TGTGCCAGCAGTGGCCCGGACGGGAGTCAGGAGACCCAGTACTTC.

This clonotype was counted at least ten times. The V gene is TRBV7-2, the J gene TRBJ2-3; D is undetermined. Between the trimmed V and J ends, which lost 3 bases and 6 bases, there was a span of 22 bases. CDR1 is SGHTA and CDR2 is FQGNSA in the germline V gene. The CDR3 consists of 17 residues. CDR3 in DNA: TGTGCCAGCAGCTTGGGTTCTTTGCGTTTTTACCCGGATACGCAGTATTTT. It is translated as CASSLGSLRFYPDTQYF.

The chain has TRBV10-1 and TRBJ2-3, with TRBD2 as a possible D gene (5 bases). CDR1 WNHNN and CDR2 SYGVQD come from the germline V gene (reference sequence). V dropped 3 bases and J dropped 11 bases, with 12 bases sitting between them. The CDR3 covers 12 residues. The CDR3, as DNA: TGCGCCAGCAGTGACGCGGGCCGGCGGCAGTATTTT. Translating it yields CASSDAGRRQYF.

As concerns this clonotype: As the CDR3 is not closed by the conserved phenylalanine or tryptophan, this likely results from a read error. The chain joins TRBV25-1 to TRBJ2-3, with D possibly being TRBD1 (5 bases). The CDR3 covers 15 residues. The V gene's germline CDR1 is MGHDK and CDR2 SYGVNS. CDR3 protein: CASGEWGRVTDTQYS. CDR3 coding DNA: TGTGCCAGCGGTGAATGGGGCAGGGTCACAGATACGCAGTATTCT.

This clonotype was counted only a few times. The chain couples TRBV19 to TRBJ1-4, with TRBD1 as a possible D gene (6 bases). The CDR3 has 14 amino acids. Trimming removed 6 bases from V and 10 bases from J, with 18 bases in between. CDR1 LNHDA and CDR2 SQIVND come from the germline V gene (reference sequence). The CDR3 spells CASSSGTLTPKLFF. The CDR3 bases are TGTGCCAGTAGCTCCGGGACACTAACCCCAAAACTGTTTTTT.

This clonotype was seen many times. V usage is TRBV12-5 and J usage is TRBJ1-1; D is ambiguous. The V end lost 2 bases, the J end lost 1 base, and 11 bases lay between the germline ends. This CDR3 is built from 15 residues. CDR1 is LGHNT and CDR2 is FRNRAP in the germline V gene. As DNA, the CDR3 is TGTGCTAGTGGTTTGAAGGTGGCACCGAACACTGAAGCTTTCTTT. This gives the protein CASGLKVAPNTEAFF.

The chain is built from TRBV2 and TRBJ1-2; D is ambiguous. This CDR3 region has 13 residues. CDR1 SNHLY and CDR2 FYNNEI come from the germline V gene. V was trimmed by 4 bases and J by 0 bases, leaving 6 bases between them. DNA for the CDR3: TGTGCCAGCAGTGTGATAGCTAACTATGGCTACACCTTC. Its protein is CASSVIANYGYTF.

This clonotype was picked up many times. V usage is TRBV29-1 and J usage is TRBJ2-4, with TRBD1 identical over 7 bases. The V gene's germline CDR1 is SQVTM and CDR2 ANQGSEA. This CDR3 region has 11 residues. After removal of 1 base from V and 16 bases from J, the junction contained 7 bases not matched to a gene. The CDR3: CSVEARQGSYF. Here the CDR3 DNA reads TGCAGCGTTGAAGCCCGACAGGGTTCCTACTTC.

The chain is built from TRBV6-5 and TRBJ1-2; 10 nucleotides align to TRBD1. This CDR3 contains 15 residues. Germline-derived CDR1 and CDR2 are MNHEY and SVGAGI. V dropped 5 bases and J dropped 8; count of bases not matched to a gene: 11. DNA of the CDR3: TGTGCCAGCAGTACCTCCCCCGGGACAGGGGAAGGCTACACCTTC. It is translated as CASSTSPGTGEGYTF.

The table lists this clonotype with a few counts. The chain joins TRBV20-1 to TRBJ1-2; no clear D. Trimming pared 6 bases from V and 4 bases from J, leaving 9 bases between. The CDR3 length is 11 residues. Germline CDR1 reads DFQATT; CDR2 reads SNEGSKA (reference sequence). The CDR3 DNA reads TGCAGTGCCACGGACGCCTATGGCTACACCTTC. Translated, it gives CSATDAYGYTF.

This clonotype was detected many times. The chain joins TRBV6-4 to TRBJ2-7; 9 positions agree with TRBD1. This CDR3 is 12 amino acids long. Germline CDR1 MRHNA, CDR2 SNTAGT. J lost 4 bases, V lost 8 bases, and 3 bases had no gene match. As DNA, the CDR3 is TGTGCCAGCTGGGACAGGGAGTACGAGCAGTACTTC. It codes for CASWDREYEQYF.

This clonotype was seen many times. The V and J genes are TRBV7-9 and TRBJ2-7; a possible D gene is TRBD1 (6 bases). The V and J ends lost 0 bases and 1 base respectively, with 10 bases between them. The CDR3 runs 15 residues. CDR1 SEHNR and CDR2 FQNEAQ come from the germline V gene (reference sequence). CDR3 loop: CASSLAWDNSYEQYF. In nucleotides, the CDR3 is TGTGCCAGCAGCTTAGCTTGGGACAATTCCTACGAGCAGTACTTC.

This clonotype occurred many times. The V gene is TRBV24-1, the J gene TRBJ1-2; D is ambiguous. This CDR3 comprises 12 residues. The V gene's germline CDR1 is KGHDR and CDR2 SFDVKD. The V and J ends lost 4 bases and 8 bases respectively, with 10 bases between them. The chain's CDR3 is CATSDTMGGYTF. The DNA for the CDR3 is TGTGCCACCAGTGACACGATGGGAGGCTACACCTTC.

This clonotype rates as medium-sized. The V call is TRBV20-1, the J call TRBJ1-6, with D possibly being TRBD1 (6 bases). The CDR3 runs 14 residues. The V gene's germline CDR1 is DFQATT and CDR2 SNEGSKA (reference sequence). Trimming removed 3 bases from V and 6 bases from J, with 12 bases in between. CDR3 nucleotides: TGCAGTGCTAGGGGGGACATAGGTAATTCACCCCTCCACTTT. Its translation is CSARGDIGNSPLHF.

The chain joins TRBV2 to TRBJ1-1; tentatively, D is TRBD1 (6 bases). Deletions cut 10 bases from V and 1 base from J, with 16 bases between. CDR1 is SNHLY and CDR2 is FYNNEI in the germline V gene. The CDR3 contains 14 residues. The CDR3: CAKLQPGQNTEAFF. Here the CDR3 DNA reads TGTGCCAAACTGCAACCGGGACAGAACACTGAAGCTTTCTTT.

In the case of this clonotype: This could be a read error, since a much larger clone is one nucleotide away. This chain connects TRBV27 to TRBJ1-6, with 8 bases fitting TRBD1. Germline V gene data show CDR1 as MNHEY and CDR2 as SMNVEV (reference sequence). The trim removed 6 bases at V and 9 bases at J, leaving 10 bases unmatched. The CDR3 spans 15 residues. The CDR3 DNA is TGTGCCAGCAGCCAGCCACAGGGGGGATCTTCACCCCTCCACTTT. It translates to CASSQPQGGSSPLHF.

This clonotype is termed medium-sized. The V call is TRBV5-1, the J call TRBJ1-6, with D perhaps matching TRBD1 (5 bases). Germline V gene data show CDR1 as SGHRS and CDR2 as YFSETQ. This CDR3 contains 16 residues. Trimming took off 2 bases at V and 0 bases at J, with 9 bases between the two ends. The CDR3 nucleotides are TGCGCCAGCAGCTTACAGGAGAGCTCCTATAATTCACCCCTCCACTTT. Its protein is CASSLQESSYNSPLHF.

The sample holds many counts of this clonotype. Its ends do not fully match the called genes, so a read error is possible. Here the CDR3 DNA reads TGTGCTAGCAGCGTAGGACTAGCGGGGGATCACACCGGGGAGCTGTTTTTT. This sequence encodes CASSVGLAGDHTGELFF. The chain has TRBV9 and TRBJ2-2; the match to TRBD2 covers 13 bases. The V gene's germline CDR1 is SGDLS and CDR2 YYNGEE. This CDR3 region has 17 residues. Full variable domain (remainder filled in from reference TRBV9 and TRBJ2-2): DSGVTQTPKHLITATGQRVTLRCSPRSGDLSVYWYQQSLDQGLQFLIQYYNGEERAKGNILERFSAQQFPDLHSELNLSSLELGDSALYFCASSVGLAGDHTGELFFGEGSRLTVL.

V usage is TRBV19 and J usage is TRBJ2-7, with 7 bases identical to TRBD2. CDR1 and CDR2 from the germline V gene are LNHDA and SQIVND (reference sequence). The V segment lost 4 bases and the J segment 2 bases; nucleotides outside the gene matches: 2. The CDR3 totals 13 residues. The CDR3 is CASSRGLAYEQYF. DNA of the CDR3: TGTGCCAGTAGTAGAGGACTAGCCTACGAGCAGTACTTC.

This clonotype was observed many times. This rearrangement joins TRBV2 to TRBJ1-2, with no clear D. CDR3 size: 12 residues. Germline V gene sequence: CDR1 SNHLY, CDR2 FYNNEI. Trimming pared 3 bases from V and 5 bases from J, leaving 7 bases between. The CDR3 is CASSDQVYGYTF. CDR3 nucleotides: TGTGCCAGCAGTGACCAGGTTTATGGCTACACCTTC.

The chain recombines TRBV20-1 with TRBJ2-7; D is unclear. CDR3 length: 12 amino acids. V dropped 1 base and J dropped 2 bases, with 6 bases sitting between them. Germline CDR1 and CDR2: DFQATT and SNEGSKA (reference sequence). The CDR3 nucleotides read TGCAGTGCTAGAGGAGACACCTACGAGCAGTACTTC. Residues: CSARGDTYEQYF.

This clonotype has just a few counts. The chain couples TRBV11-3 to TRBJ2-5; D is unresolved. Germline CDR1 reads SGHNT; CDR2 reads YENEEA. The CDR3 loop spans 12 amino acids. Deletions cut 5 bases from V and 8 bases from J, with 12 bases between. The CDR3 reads CASSLEQRTQYF. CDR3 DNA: TGTGCCAGCAGCCTTGAACAAAGAACCCAGTACTTC.

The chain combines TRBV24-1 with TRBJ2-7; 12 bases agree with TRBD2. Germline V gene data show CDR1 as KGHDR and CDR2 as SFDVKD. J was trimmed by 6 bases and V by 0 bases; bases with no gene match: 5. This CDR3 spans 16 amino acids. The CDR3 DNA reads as TGTGCCACCAGTGATTTGCGGACTAGCGGGATTGTCGAGCAGTACTTC. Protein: CATSDLRTSGIVEQYF.

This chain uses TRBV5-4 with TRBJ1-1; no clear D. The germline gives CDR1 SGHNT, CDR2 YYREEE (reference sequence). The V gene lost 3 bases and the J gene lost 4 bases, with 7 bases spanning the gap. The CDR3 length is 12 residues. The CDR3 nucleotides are TGTGCCAGCAGCTCCCAGCCCACTGAAGCTTTCTTT. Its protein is CASSSQPTEAFF.

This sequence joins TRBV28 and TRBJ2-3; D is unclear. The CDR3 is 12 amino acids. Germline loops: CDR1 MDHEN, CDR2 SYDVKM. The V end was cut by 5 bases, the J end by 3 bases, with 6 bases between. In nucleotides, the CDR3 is TGTGCCAGCAGTCAAAGGACAGATACGCAGTATTTT. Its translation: CASSQRTDTQYF. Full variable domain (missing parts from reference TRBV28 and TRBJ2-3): DVKVTQSSRYLVKRTGEKVFLECVQDMDHENMFWYRQDPGLGLRLIYFSYDVKMKEKGDIPEGYSVSREKKERFSLILESASTNQTSMYLCASSQRTDTQYFGPGTRLTVL.

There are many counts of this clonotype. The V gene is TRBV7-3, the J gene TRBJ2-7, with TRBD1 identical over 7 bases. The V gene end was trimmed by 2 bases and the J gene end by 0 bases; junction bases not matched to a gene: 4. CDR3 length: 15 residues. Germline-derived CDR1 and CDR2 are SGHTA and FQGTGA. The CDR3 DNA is TGTGCCAGCAGCTTAGAACCAGGGGGCTCCTACGAGCAGTACTTC. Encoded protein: CASSLEPGGSYEQYF. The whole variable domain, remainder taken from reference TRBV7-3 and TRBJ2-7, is GAGVSQTPSNKVTEKGKYVELRCDPISGHTALYWYRQSLGQGPEFLIYFQGTGAADDSGLPNDRFFAVRPEGSVSTLKIQRTERGDSAVYLCASSLEPGGSYEQYFGPGTRLTVT.